These 5 T cell receptor beta chains came from one sample sequenced in a study of cytomegalovirus exposure and HLA in healthy donors. The PCR had 60 Vbeta and 13 Jbeta primers. TCRdb keeps only in-frame clones here, not all; method: immunoSEQ multiplex PCR. The table records roughly 150,000 clones, approximately 68% of them present only once. Sequencing was performed on PBMCs. These receptors were taken from a man aged 35 to 55 in good health and CMV-seronegative.

The genes are TRBV7-7 and TRBJ2-3; TRBD2 matches 10 bases. Germline values: CDR1 SSHAT, CDR2 FNYEAQ (reference sequence). Trimming cost V 5 bases and J 2 bases; bases outside gene matches: 7. The CDR3 runs 16 residues. The CDR3 DNA is TGTGCCAGCAGCGCCGGTAGCGGGAGGTCCACAGATACGCAGTATTTT. Amino acid sequence: CASSAGSGRSTDTQYF.

V usage is TRBV7-9 and J usage is TRBJ1-4; TRBD1 agrees at 9 bases. This CDR3 is 18 amino acids long. Germline CDR1 and CDR2: SEHNR and FQNEAQ (reference sequence). J gave up 0 bases and V 7 bases, and 12 bases lay outside the gene matches. CDR3 coding DNA: TGTGCCAGCACCCCTTCCGGGACAGGGCGGACAACTAATGAAAAACTGTTTTTT. Residues: CASTPSGTGRTTNEKLFF.

The chain is built from TRBV6-1 and TRBJ1-5, with 9 nucleotides matching TRBD1. With V trimmed by 7 bases and J by 3 bases, 7 bases remained unmatched. Looked up from germline, CDR1 is MNHNS and CDR2 is SASEGT. CDR3 length: 15 residues. The CDR3 DNA sequence: TGTGCCAGCACTCGGGACAGGGCCTTCAATCAGCCCCAGCATTTT. Its protein product is CASTRDRAFNQPQHF.

This chain links TRBV19 with TRBJ1-2; weak D call: TRBD1 (5 bases). This CDR3 has 15 residues. Germline CDR1 and CDR2: LNHDA and SQIVND (reference sequence). The V end was cut by 7 bases, the J end by 2 bases, with 17 bases between. CDR3 sequence: CASKSYRSTNYGYTF. The CDR3 region has the DNA TGTGCCAGTAAGTCATACAGGTCGACAAACTATGGCTACACCTTC.

This clone has a handful of counts. The chain recombines TRBV5-6 with TRBJ2-7; 9 bases are a match to TRBD1. The J segment lost 4 bases and the V segment lost 0 bases, leaving 5 bases of the junction unmatched. CDR1 and CDR2 (germline): SGHDT, YYEEEE. CDR3 length: 15 residues. The CDR3 DNA is TGTGCCAGCAGCTTGGTGTTGACAGGGGGATACGAGCAGTACTTC. Amino acid sequence: CASSLVLTGGYEQYF. The entire variable domain, with the rest obtained from reference TRBV5-6 and TRBJ2-7, is as follows: DAGVTQSPTHLIKTRGQQVTLRCSPKSGHDTVSWYQQALGQGPQFIFQYYEEEERQRGNFPDRFSGHQFPNYSSELNVNALLLGDSALYLCASSLVLTGGYEQYFGPGTRLTVT.